This T cell receptor beta chain was sequenced for a study of CD8+CD57+ T cells in acquired aplastic anemia. Study-level information: Sorted CD4+ and CD8+ cells gave an average of around 3 ug of DNA.

Regarding this clonotype: An end of the junction differs from the germline gene, which may be a read error.

Genomic DNA served as template for TCR beta VDJ and CDR3 profiling. In TCRdb, the reads were re-called with MiXCR into one record per CDR3 protein. This sample yields fewer than 200,000 distinct CDR3 sequences, of which around 60% are seen a single time; about 50% belongs to the top ten. This CDR3 has 15 residues. Germline V gene data show CDR1 as KGHDR and CDR2 as SFDVKD. The gene calls are TRBV24-1 and TRBJ2-3; D is unresolved. This receptor was identified in a human donor in good health. The specimen sequenced was sorted CD4+, CD8+, or CD8+CD57+ T cells (not recorded which) from PBMCs. The CDR3 nucleotides read TGTGCCACCCCCACCGAGGTAGGGTGTCCCAGATACGCAGTATTT. The encoded protein is CATPTEVGCPRYAVF.